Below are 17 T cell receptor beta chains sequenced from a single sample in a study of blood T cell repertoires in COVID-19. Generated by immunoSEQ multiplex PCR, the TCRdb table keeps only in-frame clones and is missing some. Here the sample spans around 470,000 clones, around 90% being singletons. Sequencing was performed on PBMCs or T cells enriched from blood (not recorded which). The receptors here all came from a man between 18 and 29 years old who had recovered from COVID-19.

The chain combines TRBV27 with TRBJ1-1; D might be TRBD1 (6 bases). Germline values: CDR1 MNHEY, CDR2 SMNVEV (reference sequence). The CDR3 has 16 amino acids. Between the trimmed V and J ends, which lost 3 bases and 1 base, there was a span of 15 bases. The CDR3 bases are TGTGCCAGCAGTTTGGGTTTGGGGACAAAGAACACTGAAGCTTTCTTT. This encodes CASSLGLGTKNTEAFF.

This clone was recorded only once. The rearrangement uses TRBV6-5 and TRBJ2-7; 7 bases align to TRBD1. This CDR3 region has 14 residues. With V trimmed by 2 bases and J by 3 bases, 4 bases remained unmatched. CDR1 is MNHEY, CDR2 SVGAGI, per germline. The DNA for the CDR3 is TGTGCCAGCAGTTACGACGGGACAGTCTACGAGCAGTACTTC. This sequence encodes CASSYDGTVYEQYF.

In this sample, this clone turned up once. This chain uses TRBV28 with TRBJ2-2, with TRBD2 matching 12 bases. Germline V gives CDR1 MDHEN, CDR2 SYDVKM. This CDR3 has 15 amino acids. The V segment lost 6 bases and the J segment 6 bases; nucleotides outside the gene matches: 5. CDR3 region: CASSLLAGGAGELFF. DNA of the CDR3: TGTGCCAGCAGCTTACTAGCGGGAGGCGCCGGGGAGCTGTTTTTT. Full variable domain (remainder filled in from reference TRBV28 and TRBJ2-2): DVKVTQSSRYLVKRTGEKVFLECVQDMDHENMFWYRQDPGLGLRLIYFSYDVKMKEKGDIPEGYSVSREKKERFSLILESASTNQTSMYLCASSLLAGGAGELFFGEGSRLTVL.

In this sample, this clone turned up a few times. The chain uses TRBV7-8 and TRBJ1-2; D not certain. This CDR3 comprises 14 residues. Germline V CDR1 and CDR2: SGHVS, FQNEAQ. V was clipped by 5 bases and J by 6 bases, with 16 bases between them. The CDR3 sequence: CASSISTSGNGYTF. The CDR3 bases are TGTGCCAGCAGCATCTCCACTTCCGGGAATGGCTACACCTTC. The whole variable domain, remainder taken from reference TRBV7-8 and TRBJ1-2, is GAGVSQSPRYKVAKRGQDVALRCDPISGHVSLFWYQQALGQGPEFLTYFQNEAQLDKSGLPSDRFFAERPEGSVSTLKIQRTQQEDSAVYLCASSISTSGNGYTFGSGTRLTVV.

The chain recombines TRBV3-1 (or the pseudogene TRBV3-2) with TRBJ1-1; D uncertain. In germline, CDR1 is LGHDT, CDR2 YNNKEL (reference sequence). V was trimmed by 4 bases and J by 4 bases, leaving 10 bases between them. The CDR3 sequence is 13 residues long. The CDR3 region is CASSPTSVTEAFF. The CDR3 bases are TGTGCCAGCAGCCCTACGTCGGTCACTGAAGCTTTCTTT.

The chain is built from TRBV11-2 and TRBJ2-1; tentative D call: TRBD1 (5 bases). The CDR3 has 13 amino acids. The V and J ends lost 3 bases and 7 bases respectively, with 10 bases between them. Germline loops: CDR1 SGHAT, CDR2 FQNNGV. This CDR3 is CASSFLRGNEQFF. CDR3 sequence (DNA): TGTGCCAGCAGCTTTTTAAGGGGTAATGAGCAGTTCTTC.

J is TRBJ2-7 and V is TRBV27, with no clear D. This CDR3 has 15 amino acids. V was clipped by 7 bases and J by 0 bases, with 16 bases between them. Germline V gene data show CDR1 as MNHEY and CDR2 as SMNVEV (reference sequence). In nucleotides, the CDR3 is TGTGCCAGCAAACCATCGACACTGAGCTCCTACGAGCAGTACTTC. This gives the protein CASKPSTLSSYEQYF.

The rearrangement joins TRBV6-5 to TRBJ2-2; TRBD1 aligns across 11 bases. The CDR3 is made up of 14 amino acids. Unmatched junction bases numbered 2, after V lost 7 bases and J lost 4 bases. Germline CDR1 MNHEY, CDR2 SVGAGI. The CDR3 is CASKGTGGTGELFF. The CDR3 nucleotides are TGTGCCAGCAAAGGGACAGGGGGCACCGGGGAGCTGTTTTTT.

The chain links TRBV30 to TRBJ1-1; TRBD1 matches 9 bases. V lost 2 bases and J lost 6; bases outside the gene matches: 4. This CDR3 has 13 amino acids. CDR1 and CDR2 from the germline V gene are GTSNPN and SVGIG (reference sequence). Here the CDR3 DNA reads TGTGCCTGGAGTAAACAGGGGGCGGCTGAAGCTTTCTTT. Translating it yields CAWSKQGAAEAFF.

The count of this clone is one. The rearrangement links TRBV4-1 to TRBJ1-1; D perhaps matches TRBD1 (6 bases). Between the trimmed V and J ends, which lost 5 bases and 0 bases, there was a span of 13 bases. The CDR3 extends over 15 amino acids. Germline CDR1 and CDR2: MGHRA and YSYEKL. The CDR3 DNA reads TGCGCCAGCAGCTATTGGACAGCCATGAACACTGAAGCTTTCTTT. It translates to CASSYWTAMNTEAFF.

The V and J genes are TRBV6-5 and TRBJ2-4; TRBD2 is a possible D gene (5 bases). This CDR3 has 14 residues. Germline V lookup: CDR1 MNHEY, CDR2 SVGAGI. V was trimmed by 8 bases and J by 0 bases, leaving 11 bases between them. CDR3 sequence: CASSRGRAKNIQYF. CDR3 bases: TGTGCCAGCTCCCGAGGGAGAGCCAAAAACATTCAGTACTTC.

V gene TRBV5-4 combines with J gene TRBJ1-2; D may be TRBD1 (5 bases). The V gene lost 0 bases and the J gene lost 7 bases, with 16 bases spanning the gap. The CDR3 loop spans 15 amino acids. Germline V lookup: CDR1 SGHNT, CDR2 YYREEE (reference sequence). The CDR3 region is CASSLADGGLFGYTF. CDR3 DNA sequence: TGTGCCAGCAGCTTGGCCGACGGGGGATTGTTTGGCTACACCTTC.

The CDR3 is CASSPREGNTEAFF. CDR3 DNA sequence: TGTGCCAGCTCCCCTCGGGAAGGGAACACTGAAGCTTTCTTT. The genes are TRBV18 and TRBJ1-1; D remains ambiguous. The CDR3 runs 14 residues. V dropped 6 bases and J dropped 1 base, with 12 bases sitting between them. The germline gives CDR1 KGHSH, CDR2 LQKENI. The full variable domain, its missing parts supplied by reference TRBV18 and TRBJ1-1, is NAGVMQNPRHLVRRRGQEARLRCSPMKGHSHVYWYRQLPEEGLKFMVYLQKENIIDESGMPKERFSAEFPKEGPSILRIQQVVRGDSAAYFCASSPREGNTEAFFGQGTRLTVV.

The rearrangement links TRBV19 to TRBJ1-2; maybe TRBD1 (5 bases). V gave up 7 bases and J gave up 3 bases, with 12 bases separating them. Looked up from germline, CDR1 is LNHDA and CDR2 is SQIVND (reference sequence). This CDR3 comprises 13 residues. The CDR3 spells CASNKGPYYGYTF. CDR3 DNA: TGTGCCAGTAACAAGGGGCCATACTATGGCTACACCTTC. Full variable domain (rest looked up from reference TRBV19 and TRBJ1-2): DGGITQSPKYLFRKEGQNVTLSCEQNLNHDAMYWYRQDPGQGLRLIYYSQIVNDFQKGDIAEGYSVSREKKESFPLTVTSAQKNPTAFYLCASNKGPYYGYTFGSGTRLTVV.

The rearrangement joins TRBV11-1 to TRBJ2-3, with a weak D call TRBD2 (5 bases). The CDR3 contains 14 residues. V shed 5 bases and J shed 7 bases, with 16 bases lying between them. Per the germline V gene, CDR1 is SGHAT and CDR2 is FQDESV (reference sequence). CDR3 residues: CASSPGEYTNTQYF. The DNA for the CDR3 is TGTGCCAGCAGCCCCGGGGAGTACACGAATACGCAGTATTTT.

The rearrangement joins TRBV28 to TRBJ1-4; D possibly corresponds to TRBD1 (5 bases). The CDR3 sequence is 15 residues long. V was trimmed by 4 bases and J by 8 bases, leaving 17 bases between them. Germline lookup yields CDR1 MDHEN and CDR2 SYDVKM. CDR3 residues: CASSSQGGVLEKLFF. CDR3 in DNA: TGTGCCAGCAGTTCCCAGGGAGGGGTATTAGAAAAACTGTTTTTT.

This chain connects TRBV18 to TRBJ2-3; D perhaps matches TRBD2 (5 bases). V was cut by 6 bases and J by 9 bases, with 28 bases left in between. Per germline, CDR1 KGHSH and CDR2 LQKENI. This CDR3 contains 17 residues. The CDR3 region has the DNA TGTGCCAGCTCGAGTTTTTCCGGGGATAATCCACAGAGGACGCAGTATTTT. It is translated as CASSSFSGDNPQRTQYF.